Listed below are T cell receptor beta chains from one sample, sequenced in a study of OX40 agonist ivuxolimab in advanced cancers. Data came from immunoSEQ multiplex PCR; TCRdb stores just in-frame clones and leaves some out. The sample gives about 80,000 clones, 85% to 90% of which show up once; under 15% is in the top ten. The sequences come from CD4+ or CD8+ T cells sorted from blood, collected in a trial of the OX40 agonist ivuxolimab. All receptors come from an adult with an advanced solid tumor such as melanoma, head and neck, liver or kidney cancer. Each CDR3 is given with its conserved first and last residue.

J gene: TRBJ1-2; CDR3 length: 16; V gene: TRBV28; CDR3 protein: CASTNSQGDRSYGYTF
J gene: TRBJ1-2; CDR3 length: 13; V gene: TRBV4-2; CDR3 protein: CASSQGASYGYTF
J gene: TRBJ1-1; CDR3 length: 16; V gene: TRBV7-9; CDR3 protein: CASSLDGTGWHTEAFF
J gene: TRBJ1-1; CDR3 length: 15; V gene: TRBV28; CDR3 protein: CASSSYLTVNTEAFF
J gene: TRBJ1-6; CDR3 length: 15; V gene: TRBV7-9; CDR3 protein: CASRSDRGVNSPLHF
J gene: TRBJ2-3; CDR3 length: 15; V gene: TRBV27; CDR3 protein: CASSLTPSGVDTQYF
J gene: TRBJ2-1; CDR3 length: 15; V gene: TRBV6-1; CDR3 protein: CASSIARIPYNEQFF
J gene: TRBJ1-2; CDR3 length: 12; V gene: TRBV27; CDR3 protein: CASSNDNYGYTF
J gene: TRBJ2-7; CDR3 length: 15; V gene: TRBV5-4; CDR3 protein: CASSLDLGGPYEQYF
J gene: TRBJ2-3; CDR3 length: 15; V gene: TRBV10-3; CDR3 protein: CAISESGKSTDTQYF
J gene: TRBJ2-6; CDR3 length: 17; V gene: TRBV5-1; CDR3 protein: CASSSQTGSSGANVLTF
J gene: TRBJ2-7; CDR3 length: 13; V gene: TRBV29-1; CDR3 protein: CSVLGQETYEQYF
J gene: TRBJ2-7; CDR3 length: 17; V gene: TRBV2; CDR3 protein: CASSEGPGGTYSYEQYF
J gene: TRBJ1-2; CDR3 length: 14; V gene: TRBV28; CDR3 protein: CASIRSGAGDGYTF
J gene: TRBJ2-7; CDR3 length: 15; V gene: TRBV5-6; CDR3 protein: CASSKAGTGVYEQYF
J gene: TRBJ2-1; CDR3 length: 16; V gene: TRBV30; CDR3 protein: CAWSPLGQGAYNEQFF
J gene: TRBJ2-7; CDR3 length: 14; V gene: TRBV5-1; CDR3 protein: CASSWDRSYYEQYF
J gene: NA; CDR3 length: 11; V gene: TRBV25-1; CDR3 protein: CASDQGGEQYF
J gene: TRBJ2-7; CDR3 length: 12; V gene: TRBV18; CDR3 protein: CASSPSPGEQYF
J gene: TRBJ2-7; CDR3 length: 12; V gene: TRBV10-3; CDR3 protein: CAISESPTEQYF
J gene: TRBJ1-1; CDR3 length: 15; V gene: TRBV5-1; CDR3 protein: CASSSTGFTNTEAFF
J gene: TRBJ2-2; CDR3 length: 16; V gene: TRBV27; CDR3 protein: CASTPYGILDTGELFF
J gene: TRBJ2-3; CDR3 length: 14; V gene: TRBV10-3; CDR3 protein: CAISPRGISDTQYF
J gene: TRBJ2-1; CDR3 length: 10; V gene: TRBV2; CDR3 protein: CASKNNEQFF
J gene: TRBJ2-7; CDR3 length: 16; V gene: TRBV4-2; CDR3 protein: CASSHGPTSGGVEQYF
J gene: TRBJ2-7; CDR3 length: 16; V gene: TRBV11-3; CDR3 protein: CASSAIGTSGSYEQYF
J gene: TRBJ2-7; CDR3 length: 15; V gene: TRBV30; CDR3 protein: CAWSVGQGASYEQYF
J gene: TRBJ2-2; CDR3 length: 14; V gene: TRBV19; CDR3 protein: CASSPGLATGELFF
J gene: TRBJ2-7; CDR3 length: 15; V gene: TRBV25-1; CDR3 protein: CASSQRASGSYEQYF
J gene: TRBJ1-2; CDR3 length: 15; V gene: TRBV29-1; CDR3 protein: CSVEFGTGVIYGYTF
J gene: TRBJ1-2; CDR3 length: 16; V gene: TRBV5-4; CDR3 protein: CASSLEDGLYTYGYTF
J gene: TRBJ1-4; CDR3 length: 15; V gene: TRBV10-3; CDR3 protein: CATLPGAATNEKLFF
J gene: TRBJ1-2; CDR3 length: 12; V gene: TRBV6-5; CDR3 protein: CASSGTASGYTF
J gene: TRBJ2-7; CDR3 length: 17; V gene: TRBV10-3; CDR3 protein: CAISESRAGVDFYEQYF
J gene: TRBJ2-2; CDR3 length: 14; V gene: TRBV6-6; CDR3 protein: CASSYVAAGGELFF
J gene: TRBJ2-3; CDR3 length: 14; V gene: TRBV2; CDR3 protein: CASRVTSAQDTQYF
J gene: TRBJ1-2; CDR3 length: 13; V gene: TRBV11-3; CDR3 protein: CASSEQGQSGYTF
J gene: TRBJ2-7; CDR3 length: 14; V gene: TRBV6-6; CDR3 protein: CASSYSRESYEQYF
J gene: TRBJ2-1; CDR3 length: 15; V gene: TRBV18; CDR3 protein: CASSPNGGSYNEQFF
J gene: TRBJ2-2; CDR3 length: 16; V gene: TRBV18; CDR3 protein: CASSPPQTRDTGELFF
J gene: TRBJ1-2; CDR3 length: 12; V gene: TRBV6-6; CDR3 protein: CASSYDSYGYTF